The 17 T cell receptor beta chains in this list originate from one sample, sequenced in a study of blood T cell repertoires in COVID-19. The protocol was immunoSEQ multiplex PCR, while the TCRdb copy is restricted to in-frame clones and leaves out a portion. The table lists roughly 29,000 clones, roughly 87% of them singletons. Material: peripheral blood. Receptor source: a human donor in a cohort sampled during active COVID-19.

V usage is TRBV7-9 and J usage is TRBJ2-7; 9 nucleotides align to TRBD1. This CDR3 comprises 14 residues. CDR1 is SEHNR, CDR2 FQNEAQ, per germline (reference sequence). J was trimmed by 5 bases and V by 5 bases; bases with no gene match: 7. The CDR3 sequence is CASSVGQGRHEQYF. CDR3 in DNA: TGTGCCAGCAGCGTTGGACAGGGGAGACACGAGCAGTACTTC.

The DNA of the CDR3 is TGTGCCAGCTCACCACCGACTAGCGGGAGCTCCTACAATGAGCAGTTCTTC. It specifies CASSPPTSGSSYNEQFF. The chain has TRBV18 and TRBJ2-1, with 12 bases aligning to TRBD2. V lost 0 bases to trimming and J lost 0 bases; unmatched junction nucleotides: 0. The CDR3 sequence is 17 residues long. CDR1 and CDR2 from the germline V gene are KGHSH and LQKENI.

This clone is a singleton in its sample. CDR3 sequence reads: CASSFASASLSYEQYF. In DNA form, the CDR3 reads TGTGCCAGCAGCTTTGCCTCGGCTAGCCTCTCCTACGAGCAGTACTTC. V usage is TRBV11-2 and J usage is TRBJ2-7; maybe TRBD2 (5 bases). Trimming left V 3 bases short and J 0 bases short, with 15 bases between. This CDR3 is 16 amino acids long. CDR1 SGHAT and CDR2 FQNNGV come from the germline V gene.

This chain connects TRBV10-1 to TRBJ2-1; 7 nucleotides agree with TRBD1. The V segment lost 4 bases and the J segment 8 bases; nucleotides outside the gene matches: 5. The CDR3 totals 13 residues. The V gene's germline CDR1 is WNHNN and CDR2 SYGVQD (reference sequence). CDR3 sequence (DNA): TGCGCCAGCAGTGGGCAACAGGGGTATGAGCAGTTCTTC. Its translation: CASSGQQGYEQFF.

The V call is TRBV6-5, the J call TRBJ1-6, with D maybe TRBD1 (5 bases). Trimming stripped 0 bases from V and 8 bases from J, with 11 bases between. CDR3 length: 15 amino acids. CDR1 is MNHEY and CDR2 is SVGAGI in the germline V gene. This CDR3 reads CASSYSGRADSPLHF. The CDR3 bases are TGTGCCAGCAGTTACTCGGGCAGGGCGGATTCACCCCTCCACTTT.

This clone was seen once. This sequence joins TRBV7-3 and TRBJ2-1; TRBD2 aligns across 9 bases. J gave up 7 bases and V 1 base, and 8 bases lay outside the gene matches. This CDR3 is 16 amino acids long. CDR1 and CDR2 from the germline V gene are SGHTA and FQGTGA. CDR3 nucleotides: TGTGCCAGCAGCTTAAGAGGGGCGGGAGGGCTGAATGAGCAGTTCTTC. The encoded protein is CASSLRGAGGLNEQFF.

The rearrangement joins TRBV12-2 to TRBJ2-3; the DNA was not used to check the table's D call, TRBD2. TRBV12-2 is deemed a pseudogene. The length of the CDR3 is 17 residues. CDR3 protein: CASRLEVGAESTDTQYF. The DNA of the CDR3 is TGTGCAAGTCGCTTAGAGGTTGGCGCGGAAAGCACAGATACGCAGTATTTT.

The V and J genes are TRBV19 and TRBJ2-1; D possibly corresponds to TRBD1 (5 bases). Trimming left V 2 bases short and J 5 bases short, with 16 bases between. CDR1 and CDR2 from the germline V gene are LNHDA and SQIVND (reference sequence). The CDR3 has 16 amino acids. The CDR3 sequence: CASSISYRSTHNEQFF. The DNA of the CDR3 is TGTGCCAGTAGTATATCGTACAGGAGTACCCACAATGAGCAGTTCTTC.

V and J are TRBV4-1 and TRBJ1-1, with D possibly TRBD1 on 5 matching bases. The CDR3 loop spans 16 amino acids. Looked up from germline, CDR1 is MGHRA and CDR2 is YSYEKL. Trimming stripped 0 bases from V and 1 base from J, with 12 bases between. CDR3 DNA sequence: TGCGCCAGCAGCCAAGATCAGGGCGGTTGGAACACTGAAGCTTTCTTT. Translation: CASSQDQGGWNTEAFF.

The V call is TRBV29-1, the J call TRBJ1-1, with D unclear. The V end was cut by 7 bases, the J end by 6 bases, with 18 bases between. The CDR3 has 13 amino acids. Germline lookup yields CDR1 SQVTM and CDR2 ANQGSEA. DNA for the CDR3: TGCAGCGGACGGGATGCAGTACTCTCTGAAGCTTTCTTT. Translated, it gives CSGRDAVLSEAFF.

The V call is TRBV11-2, the J call TRBJ2-7, with 10 bases lining up with TRBD1. The CDR3 is made up of 18 amino acids. Germline CDR1 SGHAT, CDR2 FQNNGV. V lost 3 bases, J lost 1 base, and 12 bases stayed unmatched. The chain's CDR3 is CASSFKTGGAGRSYEQYF. DNA for the CDR3: TGTGCCAGCAGCTTTAAGACAGGGGGCGCCGGACGATCCTACGAGCAGTACTTC.

The chain carries TRBV6-2 or TRBV6-3 and TRBJ1-4; 7 bases are a match to TRBD1. The CDR3 has 15 residues. CDR1 MNHEY and CDR2 SVGEGT come from the germline V gene. The ends lost 1 base at V and 8 bases at J; junction bases unmatched: 7. CDR3 coding DNA: TGTGCCAGCAGTTACTTCTCAGGGGGTCGGGAAAAACTGTTTTTT. It encodes CASSYFSGGREKLFF.

The chain has TRBV7-9 and TRBJ1-3, with unresolved D. The V end was cut by 2 bases, the J end by 2 bases, with 13 bases between. Germline V gene data show CDR1 as SEHNR and CDR2 as FQNEAQ (reference sequence). CDR3 length: 16 residues. CDR3 in amino acids: CASSLQAALTGNTIYF. The CDR3 coding sequence is TGTGCCAGCAGCTTACAGGCCGCGCTTACTGGAAACACCATATATTTT.

J is TRBJ2-7 and V is TRBV6-6; TRBD2 matches at 7 bases. V dropped 1 base and J dropped 5; count of bases not matched to a gene: 8. CDR3 size: 15 residues. Germline V gives CDR1 MNHNY, CDR2 SVGAGI (reference sequence). The CDR3 DNA reads as TGTGCCAGCAGTTACTACGGACTAGACGGGAACGAGCAGTACTTC. This sequence encodes CASSYYGLDGNEQYF.

The chain couples TRBV6-5 to TRBJ1-3, with a tentative D call TRBD1 (6 bases). Trimming removed 10 bases at V and 4 bases at J, with 14 bases between. The CDR3 spans 13 residues. Germline values: CDR1 MNHEY, CDR2 SVGAGI. The CDR3 loop reads CAIQGSTGNTIYF. Here the CDR3 DNA reads TGTGCCATACAGGGTTCGACAGGAAACACCATATATTTT.

The chain recombines TRBV30 with TRBJ2-6; tentative D call: TRBD1 (5 bases). CDR3 length equals 12 residues. V dropped 3 bases and J dropped 9 bases, with 9 bases sitting between them. Germline V CDR1 and CDR2: GTSNPN, SVGIG (reference sequence). The CDR3 coding sequence is TGTGCCTGGAGATTAAGGGGCAACGTCCTGACTTTC. This sequence encodes CAWRLRGNVLTF. Complete variable domain (other parts from reference TRBV30 and TRBJ2-6): SQTIHQWPATLVQPVGSPLSLECTVEGTSNPNLYWYRQAAGRGLQLLFYSVGIGQISSEVPQNLSASRPQDRQFILSSKKLLLSDSGFYLCAWRLRGNVLTFGAGSRLTVL.

This sequence joins TRBV7-2 and TRBJ2-3; D is possibly TRBD1 (6 bases). Trimming removed 1 base from V and 3 bases from J, with 8 bases in between. The CDR3 is 14 amino acids. Per the germline V gene, CDR1 is SGHTA and CDR2 is FQGNSA. DNA of the CDR3: TGTGCCAGCAGCTTAGTGAGGGGGACAGATACGCAGTATTTT. Translation: CASSLVRGTDTQYF.